Detailed here is one TCR beta chain. The antigen remains undetermined. CDR3 length equals 13 residues. CDR1 and CDR2 (germline): SGDLS, YYNGEE. V lost 4 bases, J lost 6 bases, and 13 bases lay in between. Generated by immunoSEQ multiplex PCR, the TCRdb table keeps only in-frame clones and is missing some. The table records about 120,000 clones, roughly nine tenths of them present only once. The data originate from a study of T cell responses to AZD1222 COVID-19 vaccine. General observations from the study: Regions 160-218 and 743-854 dominated among vaccine-associated CD4 TCRs spanning spike. Repertoires were sampled only after the peak T cell response. Unmutated variant regions are reportedly targeted by nearly half of spike-specific TCRs.

The V call is TRBV9, the J call TRBJ1-1; tentative D call: TRBD1 (6 bases). Sequenced here: peripheral blood, sampled on day 0 of AZD1222 vaccination. The origin of this receptor is an adult in good health. CDR3 DNA sequence: TGTGCCAGCAGCCGAGGGGGACGGGCTGAAGCTTTCTTT. It encodes CASSRGGRAEAFF. Looking up the rest from reference TRBV9 and TRBJ1-1 gives the full variable domain: DSGVTQTPKHLITATGQRVTLRCSPRSGDLSVYWYQQSLDQGLQFLIQYYNGEERAKGNILERFSAQQFPDLHSELNLSSLELGDSALYFCASSRGGRAEAFFGQGTRLTVV.